This TCR beta chain was captured in a study of control samples from healthy donors and cancer patients. Germline loops: CDR1 MGHDK, CDR2 SYGVNS. The CDR3 runs 15 residues. Trimming at V came to 7 bases and at J to 1 base, leaving 9 bases not matched to a gene. Only in-frame clones appear in the TCRdb table, and some are missing; sequencing was by immunoSEQ multiplex PCR. Among approximately 150,000 clones, 94% were seen once, and the ten largest hold approximately 1.4%. This clone showed up just once. The V call is TRBV25-1, the J call TRBJ1-1; 7 nucleotides match TRBD1. The clonotype comes from a woman under 30 in good health. Sequencing was performed on blood. The CDR3 loop reads CASTRRGTANTEAFF. CDR3 DNA sequence: TGTGCCAGCACCCGAAGGGGGACAGCGAACACTGAAGCTTTCTTT.